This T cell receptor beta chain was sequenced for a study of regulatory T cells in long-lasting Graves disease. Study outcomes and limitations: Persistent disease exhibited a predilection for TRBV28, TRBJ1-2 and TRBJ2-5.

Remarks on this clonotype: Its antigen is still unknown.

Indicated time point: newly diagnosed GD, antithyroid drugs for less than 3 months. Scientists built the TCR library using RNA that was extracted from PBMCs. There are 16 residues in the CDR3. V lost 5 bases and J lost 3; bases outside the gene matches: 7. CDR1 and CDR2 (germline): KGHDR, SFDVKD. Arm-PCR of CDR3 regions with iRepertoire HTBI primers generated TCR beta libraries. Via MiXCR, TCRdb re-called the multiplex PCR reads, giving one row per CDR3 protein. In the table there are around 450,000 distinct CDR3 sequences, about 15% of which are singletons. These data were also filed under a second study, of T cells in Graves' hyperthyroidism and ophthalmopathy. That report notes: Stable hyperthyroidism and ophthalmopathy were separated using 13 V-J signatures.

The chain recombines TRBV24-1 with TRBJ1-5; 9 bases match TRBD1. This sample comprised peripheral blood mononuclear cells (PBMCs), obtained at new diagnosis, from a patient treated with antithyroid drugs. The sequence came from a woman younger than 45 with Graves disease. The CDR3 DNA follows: TGTGCCACCAGTGGCCTCGGGACAGGGAACAATCAGCCCCAGCATTTT. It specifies CATSGLGTGNNQPQHF.